The clone carrying this TCR beta chain was picked up many times. A read error may produce the germline difference seen at one junction end. Researchers classed hyperthyroidism as stable given no ophthalmopathy within 18 months of follow-up. Thyroid ultrasound, orbital computed tomography, TRAb, serum thyroxine and clinical symptoms formed the basis of diagnosis. The PBMCs originated from approximately 10 ml of fresh peripheral blood. Beta-chain TCR CDR3 regions were amplified from RNA transcripts. The first round was an RT-PCR with HTBI primers, and the second round was a multiplex PCR. Each CDR3 protein gets one entry after TCRdb re-called the multiplex PCR reads with MiXCR. The table shows some 360,000 distinct CDR3 sequences, with approximately 17% occurring only once. The sample belongs to a study of Graves' ophthalmopathy and Graves' hyperthyroidism. The length of the CDR3 is 17 residues. The germline V gene encodes CDR1 LNHNV and CDR2 YYDKDF (reference sequence).

Sequenced material: peripheral blood. The genes are TRBV15 and TRBJ2-4; TRBD2 is a possible D gene (5 bases). The TCR comes from an adult woman with stable Graves' hyperthyroidism. CDR3 loop: CATSRLVGGRAKNIKYF. The CDR3 DNA reads TGTGCCACCAGCAGATTGGTCGGTGGGAGAGCCAAAAACATTAAGTACTTC.